This T cell receptor beta chain originates from a study of blood T cell repertoires in COVID-19. Study-wide background: Some COVID-19 samples were acute and others convalescent; all came from the United States, Italy and Spain. The cDNA or gDNA used as material had been derived from T cells, B-cell-depleted T cells, or PBMCs.

J lost 4 bases, V lost 4 bases, and 4 bases had no gene match. In germline, CDR1 is MDHEN, CDR2 SYDVKM. The CDR3 is made up of 14 amino acids. Original analysis: Amplification of reference gene primers was used by the study to estimate nucleated cell counts. Clones were sequenced by immunoSEQ multiplex PCR, and TCRdb holds only the in-frame ones, with some missing. V, J and clone size are those of that table, while D and trimming were read from the DNA. The sample includes over 75,000 clones, approximately 87% of them seen just once. The sequenced sample consisted of peripheral blood. This clonotype was obtained from a human donor in a cohort sampled during active COVID-19. V and J are TRBV28 and TRBJ2-1, with TRBD2 matching 7 bases. The CDR3 spells CASSSSGMYNEQFF. CDR3 coding DNA: TGTGCCAGCAGTTCCAGCGGGATGTACAATGAGCAGTTCTTC.